Listed here are 26 T cell receptor beta chains from one sample, sequenced in a study of cytomegalovirus exposure and HLA in healthy donors. The PCR used 60 Vbeta and 13 Jbeta primers. Clones were sequenced by immunoSEQ multiplex PCR, and TCRdb holds only the in-frame ones, with some missing. The sample yields around 150,000 clones, 68% seen once. The sample was PBMCs. The source is a man aged 45-60 years in good health and CMV-seronegative.

Here the CDR3 DNA reads TGCGCCAGCAGCTTAGGACTAGCGGGTCCTTACGAGCAGTACTTC. Translation gives CASSLGLAGPYEQYF. The V call is TRBV5-1, the J call TRBJ2-7; TRBD2 aligns across 11 bases. There are 15 residues in the CDR3. CDR1 SGHRS and CDR2 YFSETQ come from the germline V gene. V shed 2 bases, J shed 4 bases, and the junction held 5 bases outside the gene matches.

This clone was detected a few times. This chain connects TRBV7-2 to TRBJ2-1; 8 bases line up with TRBD1. The germline gives CDR1 SGHTA, CDR2 FQGNSA. The CDR3 covers 15 residues. The J segment lost 0 bases and the V segment lost 6 bases, leaving 4 bases of the junction unmatched. CDR3 amino acids: CASSFDRGSYNEQFF. For the CDR3, the DNA is TGTGCCAGCAGTTTTGACAGGGGCTCCTACAATGAGCAGTTCTTC.

The chain links TRBV9 to TRBJ2-5, with a tentative D call TRBD1 (6 bases). The DNA matches TRBJ2-7 better at its end, which makes the J call doubtful. The CDR3 extends over 17 amino acids. CDR1 and CDR2 (germline): SGDLS, YYNGEE. CDR3 sequence reads: CASSSYPHSGAENEQYF. The CDR3 nucleotides read TGTGCCAGCAGCTCCTATCCCCACTCAGGGGCTGAAAACGAGCAGTACTTC.

This clone was detected many times. The rearrangement uses TRBV28 and TRBJ1-2; 9 nucleotides line up with TRBD1. This CDR3 is built from 15 residues. CDR1 and CDR2 from the germline V gene are MDHEN and SYDVKM. With 5 bases clipped from V and 6 bases from J, the junction kept 10 bases outside the gene matches. CDR3 in amino acids: CASSTLGTGSDGYTF. In DNA, the CDR3 is TGTGCCAGCAGTACCCTCGGGACAGGGTCGGATGGCTACACCTTC.

V is TRBV4-2 and J is TRBJ1-1, with D maybe TRBD1 (6 bases). The CDR3 sequence is 16 residues long. Germline CDR1 and CDR2: LGHNA and YNFKEQ. Deletions cut 4 bases from V and 1 base from J, with 16 bases between. CDR3 DNA sequence: TGTGCCAGCAGCCCACAGGGCCGGGGAAAGAACACTGAAGCTTTCTTT. Translated, it gives CASSPQGRGKNTEAFF.

This chain uses TRBV6-5 with TRBJ1-2, with a possible D match to TRBD1 (5 bases). The ends were cut back, 4 bases at V and 5 bases at J, with 8 bases in the middle. The CDR3 totals 12 residues. CDR1 MNHEY and CDR2 SVGAGI come from the germline V gene. CDR3 protein: CASSSGIYGYTF. CDR3 nucleotide sequence: TGTGCCAGCAGTTCAGGGATATATGGCTACACCTTC.

This clone was found many times. The J gene is TRBJ1-5, the V gene TRBV28; 7 bases map to TRBD1. J gave up 0 bases and V 8 bases, and 7 bases lay outside the gene matches. Germline-derived CDR1 and CDR2 are MDHEN and SYDVKM. This CDR3 is built from 15 residues. The CDR3 is CASSGTVYSNQPQHF. CDR3 in DNA: TGTGCCAGCTCCGGGACAGTCTATAGCAATCAGCCCCAGCATTTT.

In regard to this clone: Other DNA sequences in the sample encode the same CDR3. Here the CDR3 reads CASSLTGPYEQYF. For the CDR3, the DNA is TGTGCCAGCAGTTTGACAGGCCCCTACGAGCAGTACTTC. The chain recombines TRBV28 with TRBJ2-7; maybe TRBD1 (6 bases). V lost 3 bases, J lost 2 bases, and 8 bases lay in between. CDR1 and CDR2 from the germline V gene are MDHEN and SYDVKM. This CDR3 is 13 amino acids long.

This chain links TRBV27 with TRBJ2-1; 9 bases are a match to TRBD1. The germline V gene has CDR1 MNHEY and CDR2 SMNVEV (reference sequence). The CDR3 runs 12 residues. V lost 8 bases, J lost 6 bases, and 2 bases stayed unmatched. The CDR3 coding sequence is TGTGCCAGCCTGACAGGGGGCAATGAGCAGTTCTTC. It is translated as CASLTGGNEQFF.

A note on this clone: Compared with germline, one end of the junction differs, possibly owing to a read error. Other DNA sequences of this sample code for an identical CDR3. This chain connects TRBV12-5 to TRBJ2-3, with D perhaps being TRBD1 or TRBD2 (6 bases each). Per the germline V gene, CDR1 is LGHNT and CDR2 is FRNRAP. The CDR3 runs 15 residues. CDR3: CASGLGGRSTDTQYF. The CDR3 bases are TGTGCTAGTGGCTTGGGGGGCCGAAGCACAGATACGCAGTATTTT.

In this sample, this clone turned up many times. The rearrangement links TRBV6-1 to TRBJ1-5; a possible D gene is TRBD1 (6 bases). Germline loops: CDR1 MNHNS, CDR2 SASEGT. V dropped 5 bases and J dropped 1 base, with 9 bases sitting between them. The CDR3 loop spans 14 amino acids. The CDR3 sequence is CASSPGQSNQPQHF. Here the CDR3 DNA reads TGTGCCAGCAGTCCGGGACAAAGCAATCAGCCCCAGCATTTT.

This clone was seen more than once but under ten times. Other DNA sequences in the same sample also yield this CDR3. This chain uses TRBV13 with TRBJ1-6, with a possible D match to TRBD1 (6 bases). The CDR3 totals 15 residues. V gave up 5 bases and J gave up 7 bases, with 15 bases separating them. The germline gives CDR1 PRHDT, CDR2 FYEKMQ (reference sequence). CDR3 protein: CASSEGGGYNSPLHF. The CDR3 DNA is TGTGCCAGCAGCGAGGGAGGGGGGTACAATTCACCCCTCCACTTT.

The chain is built from TRBV9 and TRBJ2-1, with 8 bases that match TRBD1. The CDR3 is 16 amino acids. CDR1 SGDLS and CDR2 YYNGEE come from the germline V gene. The V and J ends lost 0 bases and 2 bases, in that order; junction bases with no gene match: 4. The CDR3 DNA reads as TGTGCCAGCAGCGTAGAAGGCAGGGGGCCCTACAATGAGCAGTTCTTC. Its protein is CASSVEGRGPYNEQFF.

This clone was seen only once. This rearrangement joins TRBV4-2 to TRBJ2-2; possible D gene TRBD1, 6 bases. The CDR3 consists of 14 residues. Germline V gene sequence: CDR1 LGHNA, CDR2 YNFKEQ. The germline V and J ends were trimmed by 2 bases and 5 bases, with 9 bases remaining between them. In DNA form, the CDR3 reads TGTGCCAGCAGCCAACGCCAGGGGACCGGGGAGCTGTTTTTT. Protein sequence: CASSQRQGTGELFF.

V usage is TRBV4-1 and J usage is TRBJ2-5; 7 positions agree with TRBD2. CDR3 length: 17 residues. In germline, CDR1 is MGHRA, CDR2 YSYEKL. V lost 1 base and J lost 0; bases outside the gene matches: 8. The CDR3, as DNA: TGCGCCAGCAGCCAAGGCGGGGGATTTCCGTACCAAGAGACCCAGTACTTC. This translates into CASSQGGGFPYQETQYF.

The gene calls are TRBV29-1 and TRBJ2-2; TRBD2 matches at 7 bases. The junction had 12 bases not matched to a gene; V was cut back by 7 bases and J by 4 bases. CDR3 size: 15 residues. The germline gives CDR1 SQVTM, CDR2 ANQGSEA. CDR3 sequence: CSAQTTSSFTGELFF. The CDR3 DNA reads TGCAGCGCCCAGACGACTAGCTCTTTCACCGGGGAGCTGTTTTTT.

This clone was picked up one time. The chain has TRBV28 and TRBJ1-2; 7 bases match TRBD1. Trimming removed 4 bases from V and 1 base from J; junction bases left unmatched: 3. The CDR3 is 14 amino acids. CDR1 is MDHEN and CDR2 is SYDVKM in the germline V gene. CDR3 residues: CASSSHRGNYGYTF. CDR3 sequence (DNA): TGTGCCAGCAGTTCACACAGGGGTAACTATGGCTACACCTTC.

The rearrangement links TRBV28 to TRBJ2-5; 11 bases are a match to TRBD2. The J call may be incorrect, as the DNA end agrees better with TRBJ2-7. The V gene's germline CDR1 is MDHEN and CDR2 SYDVKM. This CDR3 is 15 amino acids long. CDR3 coding DNA: TGTGCCAGCAGTTTTCTAGCGGGGGGCCTCGACGAGCAGTACTTC. Amino acid sequence: CASSFLAGGLDEQYF.

The chain is built from TRBV4-3 and TRBJ2-6, with TRBD1 matching 10 bases. Trimming at V came to 4 bases and at J to 8 bases, leaving 5 bases not matched to a gene. This CDR3 has 15 residues. Germline-derived CDR1 and CDR2 are LGHNA and YSLEER. The CDR3: CASSLKGQGPNVLTF. The CDR3 nucleotides are TGCGCCAGCAGCCTGAAGGGACAGGGGCCCAACGTCCTGACTTTC.

The chain has TRBV20-1 and TRBJ2-5; D remains ambiguous. From germline, CDR1 is DFQATT and CDR2 SNEGSKA (reference sequence). Trimming shortened V by 3 bases and J by 5 bases, and 7 bases separated the two germline ends. The CDR3 contains 11 residues. The CDR3 spells CSASPTETQYF. The CDR3 nucleotides read TGCAGTGCTAGCCCGACTGAGACCCAGTACTTC.

This chain connects TRBV27 to TRBJ2-7, with D perhaps TRBD2 (5 bases). Trimming left V 3 bases short and J 0 bases short, with 18 bases between. CDR3 length equals 17 residues. CDR1 and CDR2 (germline): MNHEY, SMNVEV (reference sequence). CDR3 in DNA: TGTGCCAGCAGTTTGGCCCCGTTGAGGGTACCCTCCTACGAGCAGTACTTC. It codes for CASSLAPLRVPSYEQYF.

This chain joins TRBV6-1 and TRBJ2-5; possibly TRBD1 for D (6 bases). V was trimmed by 5 bases and J by 0 bases, leaving 10 bases between them. The germline gives CDR1 MNHNS, CDR2 SASEGT. This CDR3 spans 14 amino acids. CDR3 in amino acids: CASSITGYQETQYF. CDR3 nucleotides: TGTGCCAGCAGTATCACAGGGTACCAAGAGACCCAGTACTTC.

This clone was seen more than once but under ten times. The chain links TRBV5-1 to TRBJ1-1, with TRBD1 matching over 8 bases. Germline-derived CDR1 and CDR2 are SGHRS and YFSETQ. With 3 bases clipped from V and 5 bases from J, the junction kept 6 bases outside the gene matches. The CDR3 loop spans 14 amino acids. The chain's CDR3 is CASSYQQGATEAFF. CDR3 in DNA: TGCGCCAGCAGCTACCAGCAGGGGGCAACTGAAGCTTTCTTT. Full variable domain (outside the CDR3, taken from reference TRBV5-1 and TRBJ1-1): KAGVTQTPRYLIKTRGQQVTLSCSPISGHRSVSWYQQTPGQGLQFLFEYFSETQRNKGNFPGRFSGRQFSNSRSEMNVSTLELGDSALYLCASSYQQGATEAFFGQGTRLTVV.

The V gene is TRBV19, the J gene TRBJ2-3, with 11 positions matching TRBD2. Trimming removed 6 bases from V and 2 bases from J; junction bases left unmatched: 7. The CDR3 runs to 16 residues. Per germline, CDR1 LNHDA and CDR2 SQIVND (reference sequence). The CDR3 is CASSGRLAGYTDTQYF. The CDR3 region has the DNA TGTGCCAGTAGCGGGCGACTAGCGGGGTACACAGATACGCAGTATTTT.

The chain links TRBV14 to TRBJ1-4, with D possibly TRBD1 on 5 matching bases. There are 15 residues in the CDR3. The V gene lost 4 bases and the J gene lost 1 base, with 10 bases spanning the gap. Germline lookup yields CDR1 SGHDN and CDR2 FVKESK. CDR3 amino acids: CASSLRQLTNEKLFF. The CDR3, as DNA: TGTGCCAGCAGCCTACGACAGCTAACTAATGAAAAACTGTTTTTT.

The chain couples TRBV7-9 to TRBJ1-4; TRBD1 might be the D (5 bases). The V end lost 4 bases, the J end lost 4 bases, and 13 bases lay between the germline ends. The CDR3 has 15 amino acids. Germline values: CDR1 SEHNR, CDR2 FQNEAQ (reference sequence). CDR3 loop: CASSSPTAFNEKLFF. The CDR3 DNA sequence: TGTGCCAGCAGCTCCCCGACAGCATTTAATGAAAAACTGTTTTTT.